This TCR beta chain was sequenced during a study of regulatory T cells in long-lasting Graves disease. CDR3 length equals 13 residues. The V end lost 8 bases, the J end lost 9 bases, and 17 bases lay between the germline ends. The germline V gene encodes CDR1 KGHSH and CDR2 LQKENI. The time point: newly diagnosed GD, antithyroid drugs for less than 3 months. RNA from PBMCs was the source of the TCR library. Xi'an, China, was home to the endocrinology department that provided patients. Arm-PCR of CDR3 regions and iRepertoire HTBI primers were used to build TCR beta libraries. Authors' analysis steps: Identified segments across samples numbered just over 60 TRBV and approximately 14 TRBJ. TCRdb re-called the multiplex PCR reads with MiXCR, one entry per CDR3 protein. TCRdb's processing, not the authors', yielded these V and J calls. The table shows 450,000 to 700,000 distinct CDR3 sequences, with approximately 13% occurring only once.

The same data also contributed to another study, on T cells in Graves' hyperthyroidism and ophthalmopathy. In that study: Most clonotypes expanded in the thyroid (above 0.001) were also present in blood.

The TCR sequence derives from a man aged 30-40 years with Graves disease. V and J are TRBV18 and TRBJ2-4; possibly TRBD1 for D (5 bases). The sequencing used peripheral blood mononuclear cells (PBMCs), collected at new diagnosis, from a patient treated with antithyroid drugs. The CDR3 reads CASQETDRGIQYF. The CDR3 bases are TGTGCCAGCCAAGAAACGGATAGGGGCATTCAGTACTTC.